This T cell receptor (beta chain) is drawn from a study of shared clonotypes between healthy human individuals. Some clones are missing from TCRdb's copy, which holds only in-frame ones; the method was immunoSEQ multiplex PCR. The sample comprises about 1 million clones, around 76% of which are singletons, and 1.4% to 1.5% rests with the top ten. This clone appeared once. This CDR3 is built from 16 residues. Germline V gene data show CDR1 as MDHEN and CDR2 as SYDVKM. V lost 6 bases, J lost 0 bases, and 12 bases lay in between. The sample was memory CD4+ T cells sorted from blood. Subset specified: CD45RA-negative fraction. This TCR derives from a young man in good health. The chain uses TRBV28 and TRBJ1-6, with unresolved D. The CDR3 nucleotides read TGTGCCAGCAGAATAAGGATTAGCTCCTATAATTCACCCCTCCACTTT. Its protein is CASRIRISSYNSPLHF.